The sequence of this T cell receptor (beta chain) was determined in a study of CD4 T cells in relation to SARS-CoV-2 and coronaviruses. Deletions cut 5 bases from V and 7 bases from J, with 8 bases between. CDR3 length equals 11 residues. Germline assignment: CDR1 LNHDA and CDR2 SQIVND (reference sequence). Unexposed donor CD4+ T cells date from 2011-2018, before the COVID-19 pandemic. Cryopreserved PBMCs were CD4-enriched, then split into naive and memory cells. Assay used: immunoSEQ multiplex PCR; TCRdb lists only in-frame clones, some missing. The repertoire holds tens of thousands of clones, with over 90% as singletons.

The genes are TRBV19 and TRBJ1-2, with D unresolved. What was sequenced was naive CD4+ T cells from PBMCs. Subset of the sample: naive CD4+ T cells isolated by negative enrichment. This clonotype originated in a human donor in good health. In nucleotides, the CDR3 is TGTGCCAGTAGTGTAACGGCTGGCTACACCTTC. Residues: CASSVTAGYTF. Using reference TRBV19 and TRBJ1-2 for the parts outside the CDR3, the full variable domain is DGGITQSPKYLFRKEGQNVTLSCEQNLNHDAMYWYRQDPGQGLRLIYYSQIVNDFQKGDIAEGYSVSREKKESFPLTVTSAQKNPTAFYLCASSVTAGYTFGSGTRLTVV.